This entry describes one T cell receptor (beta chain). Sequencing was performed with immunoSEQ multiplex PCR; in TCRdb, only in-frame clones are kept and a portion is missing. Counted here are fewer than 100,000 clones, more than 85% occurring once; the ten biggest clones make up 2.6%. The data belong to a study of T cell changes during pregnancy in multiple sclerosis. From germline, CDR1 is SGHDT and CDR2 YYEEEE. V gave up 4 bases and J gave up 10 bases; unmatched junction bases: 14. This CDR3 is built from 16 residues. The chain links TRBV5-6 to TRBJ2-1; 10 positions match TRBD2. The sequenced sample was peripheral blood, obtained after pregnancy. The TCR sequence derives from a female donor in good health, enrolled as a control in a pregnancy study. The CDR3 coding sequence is TGTGCCAGCAGCCTTCTGAGGCTAGCGGGGGTCAGCGAGCAGTTCTTC. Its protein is CASSLLRLAGVSEQFF.